The rows below give T cell receptor beta chains drawn from one sample of a study of CD4 T cells in relation to SARS-CoV-2 and coronaviruses. The protocol was immunoSEQ multiplex PCR, while the TCRdb copy is restricted to in-frame clones and leaves out a portion. The profile covers 25,000 to 35,000 clones, with about three quarters appearing a single time and around 12% taken by the ten largest. These TCRs' antigens remain unknown. Material: CD4+ T cells from PBMCs, cultured in vitro. The receptors shown here come from a human donor in good health. Both conserved end residues are part of each CDR3. The D gene is left open where the match is weak. Part of the rows lack a size; the others show once, few, many or a class for expanded clones.

clone_size d_call j_call v_call cdr3_nt cdr3_aa
. . TRBJ2-4 TRBV7-9 TGTGCCAGCAGCTTAGGGGCAAAAAACATTCAGTACTTC CASSLGAKNIQYF
. . TRBJ2-5 TRBV9 TGTGCCAGCAGCGTAGGGGCAGGGCGGCAAGAGACCCAGTACTTC CASSVGAGRQETQYF
. . TRBJ1-4 TRBV27 TGTGCCAGCAGTCGTAAACAGGGTATTGGTGAAAAACTGTTTTTT CASSRKQGIGEKLFF
. . TRBJ2-1 TRBV7-6 TGTGCCAGCAGCCGCGACAGGCTCGGTGAGCAGTTCTTC CASSRDRLGEQFF
. TRBD1 TRBJ2-5 TRBV30 TGTGCCTGGAGAAGGGGGCCCGAAGGGACCCAGTACTTC CAWRRGPEGTQYF
. . TRBJ2-5 TRBV5-1 TGCGCCAGCAGCAGTCCTGGGGGAGGCCAAGAGACCCAGTACTTC CASSSPGGGQETQYF
once . TRBJ2-3 TRBV18 TGTGCCAGCTCACCAACGGATACGCAGTATTTT CASSPTDTQYF
. . TRBJ1-4 TRBV14 TGTGCCAGCAGCCAGGGCCCCCCTCCATATGAAAAACTGTTTTTT CASSQGPPPYEKLFF
once . TRBJ1-1 TRBV11-2 TGTGCCAGCAGCAAACGGCCGGAGAACACTGAAGCTTTCTTT CASSKRPENTEAFF
once TRBD2 TRBJ2-3 TRBV4-1 TGCGCCAGCAGCCTGTCGACTAGCGGGGGGGATACGCAGTATTTT CASSLSTSGGDTQYF
. . TRBJ2-7 TRBV5-6 TGTGCCAGCAGCGGCAGCTCCTACGAGCAGTACTTC CASSGSSYEQYF
. TRBD2 TRBJ2-7 TRBV19 TGTGCCAGTAGTATTCGAGCGGGAGTCGTCTACGAGCAGTACTTC CASSIRAGVVYEQYF
. . TRBJ1-2 TRBV5-1 TGCGCCAGCAGCTCCGGCTACGTCTATGGCTACACCTTC CASSSGYVYGYTF
. TRBD2 TRBJ2-5 TRBV29-1 TGCAGCGTCTTAGGGACTAGCGGAGATCAAGAGACCCAGTACTTC CSVLGTSGDQETQYF
. TRBD2 TRBJ2-5 TRBV6-5 TGTGCCAGCAGCCGGGGGGGCGATGGGACCCAGTACTTC CASSRGGDGTQYF
. TRBD1 TRBJ1-1 TRBV5-1 TGCGCCAGCAGCGCCCCAGACAGGGCCACTGAAGCTTTCTTT CASSAPDRATEAFF
once . TRBJ1-4 TRBV3-1/TRBV3-2 TGTGCCAGCAGCCTCAGGGTTACTAATGAAAAACTGTTTTTT CASSLRVTNEKLFF
few . TRBJ2-5 TRBV9 TGTGCCAGCAGCGTACCGGGACTCCAAGAGACCCAGTACTTC CASSVPGLQETQYF
. . TRBJ1-2 TRBV7-2 TGTGCCAGCAGCTTACCTTGGACAGACAACTATGGCTACACCTTC CASSLPWTDNYGYTF
. . TRBJ2-7 TRBV7-9 TGTGCCAGCAGTCACCAATACGAGCAGTACTTC CASSHQYEQYF
. . TRBJ1-1 TRBV19 TGTGCCAGTAGCGGGAGTACTGAAGCTTTCTTT CASSGSTEAFF
few . TRBJ2-3 TRBV7-3 TGTGCCAGCAGCCTATTTGCGGGCAGCACAGATACGCAGTATTTT CASSLFAGSTDTQYF
. . TRBJ1-1 TRBV18 TGTGCCAGCTCACCCCTACCCGAGGGACTGAATCGGGGGACTGAAGCTTTCTTT CASSPLPEGLNRGTEAFF